Given below is one T cell receptor (beta chain) in context. The antigen remains unidentified. Sampling times: baseline, cycle 4 day 1, cycle 7 day 1. This entry comes from a study of OX40 agonist ivuxolimab in advanced cancers. Study results and limitations: The study found that CD8+ T cells averaged more expanded clones than CD4+. In the 0.1-3.0 mg/kg groups, partial responders showed among the lowest expansion. Part of the nonresponder group also had normalized T-cell clonal expansion that was low.

Method: immunoSEQ multiplex PCR; TCRdb's copy keeps in-frame clones and lacks some. The sample lists around 80,000 clones, roughly 91% occurring once. Germline V lookup: CDR1 MNHEY, CDR2 SVGAGI. CDR3 length equals 15 residues. The V end lost 0 bases, the J end lost 0 bases, and 6 bases lay between the germline ends. The sequence came from an adult with an advanced solid tumor such as melanoma, head and neck, liver or kidney cancer. The material sequenced was CD4+ or CD8+ T cells sorted from blood, taken in a trial of the OX40 agonist ivuxolimab. The rearrangement links TRBV6-5 to TRBJ1-3; D unclear. CDR3 region: CASSYSISSGNTIYF. In DNA, the CDR3 is TGTGCCAGCAGTTACTCGATCAGCTCTGGAAACACCATATATTTT.